This record covers a single TCR beta chain. Its antigen is unknown. The protocol was immunoSEQ multiplex PCR, while the TCRdb copy is restricted to in-frame clones and leaves out a portion. The sample carries about 33,000 clones, around 85% recorded once. Germline V CDR1 and CDR2: SGDLS, YYNGEE. The CDR3 extends over 14 amino acids. Trimming left V 8 bases short and J 0 bases short, with 14 bases between. The data originate from a study of OX40 agonist ivuxolimab in advanced cancers. For the study at large: Of the participants, around 43% had some prior anti-PD-1, anti-PD-L1 or anti-CTLA-4 therapy, which was allowed.

Study-level results: At doses 0.1 to 3.0 mg/kg, CD4+ and CD8+ clones expanded. In general, CD8+ T cells held more expanded clones than CD4+ did, on average.

The V gene is TRBV9, the J gene TRBJ1-2; tentatively, D is TRBD1 (5 bases). The receptor was isolated from an adult with an advanced solid tumor such as melanoma, head and neck, liver or kidney cancer. The material sequenced was CD4+ or CD8+ T cells sorted from blood, taken in a trial of the OX40 agonist ivuxolimab. CDR3 region: CASTGTIANYGYTF. In nucleotides, the CDR3 is TGTGCCAGTACAGGTACGATAGCTAACTATGGCTACACCTTC.